The sequence of this T cell receptor (beta chain) was determined in a study of blood T cell repertoires in COVID-19. The wider study: Spain, Italy and the United States supplied samples that represented acute and convalescent COVID-19. The cDNA or gDNA used as material had been derived from T cells, B-cell-depleted T cells, or PBMCs.

The CDR3 spans 15 residues. The germline V and J ends were trimmed by 5 bases and 7 bases, with 18 bases remaining between them. Germline CDR1 is MNHEY and CDR2 is SVGEGT. Authors' methods: Reference gene primer amplification gave estimated nucleated cell counts. Assay used: immunoSEQ multiplex PCR; TCRdb lists only in-frame clones, some missing. That table gives V, J and clone size, and the DNA gave D and trimming. The sample includes under 300,000 clones, approximately 83% of them seen just once. Input material: peripheral blood. The receptor comes from an elderly woman with acute or convalescent COVID-19. The chain has TRBV6-2 or TRBV6-3 and TRBJ1-5; weak D call: TRBD1 (5 bases). CDR3 nucleotide sequence: TGTGCCAGCAGTCTAACGGGGGGAGGGTGGCAGCCCCAGCATTTT. Translation: CASSLTGGGWQPQHF.